This T cell receptor beta chain was obtained from a study of T cell repertoires in cytomegalovirus infection. About the research overall: Public TCR beta signatures indicated both CMV infection and matching HLA type. Notes on the study in general: Ex vivo responses were dominated by HLA-C-restricted CMV-specific TCR beta clonotypes. Summed frequency of shared TCR beta families picked out CMV carriers who also had the relevant HLA.

Using its own MiXCR run on the reads, TCRdb lists one record per CDR3 protein. This sample yields under 120,000 distinct CDR3 sequences, of which roughly 39% are seen a single time; about 74% belongs to the top ten. This CDR3 region has 15 residues. The V end lost 5 bases, the J end lost 6 bases, and 19 bases lay between the germline ends. CDR1 is MNHEY and CDR2 is SVGAGI in the germline V gene. This clonotype is a singleton in its sample. What it binds is not known. This TCR came from a human donor in good health (CMV status not recorded). Some clones in this sample may be carry-over from other donors' samples. This chain links TRBV6-5 with TRBJ1-2; D possibly corresponds to TRBD1 (6 bases). The sequenced sample was CD8+ T cells from cultured PBMCs, obtained from culture after CMV antigen stimulation. CDR3 loop: CASSDKLTGIDGYTF. The CDR3 nucleotides read TGTGCCAGCAGTGACAAATTAACAGGGATCGATGGCTACACCTTC.